The 10 T cell receptor beta chains in this list originate from one sample, sequenced in a study of T cells in Graves' hyperthyroidism and ophthalmopathy. Authors of the study amplified TCR beta CDR3 regions from RNA transcripts. TCR CDR3 underwent first-round RT-PCR with the HTBI primer set. TCRdb recomputed calls from the multiplex PCR reads with MiXCR, one row per CDR3 protein. The data hold around 600,000 distinct CDR3 sequences, with more than 15% observed a single time. The sequenced sample was blood. Source of these receptors: a woman aged 40-49 years with Graves' ophthalmopathy.

This clonotype was counted many times. The gene calls are TRBV7-8 and TRBJ1-6; 7 bases map to TRBD1. The CDR3 runs to 16 residues. V lost 1 base to trimming and J lost 7 bases; unmatched junction nucleotides: 7. In germline, CDR1 is SGHVS, CDR2 FQNEAQ. Here the CDR3 reads CASSLGTGGANSPLHF. The DNA for the CDR3 is TGTGCCAGCAGCTTAGGGACAGGTGGGGCCAATTCACCCCTCCACTTT.

V usage is TRBV3-1 and J usage is TRBJ2-3, with D unclear. This CDR3 has 14 amino acids. The V gene lost 5 bases and the J gene lost 6 bases, with 15 bases spanning the gap. The germline V gene has CDR1 LGHDT and CDR2 YNNKEL (reference sequence). Written as DNA, the CDR3 is TGTGCCAGCAGCTACCGGGCCGCGGCGGATACGCAGTATTTT. Its protein is CASSYRAAADTQYF.

The V and J genes are TRBV29-1 and TRBJ1-1; TRBD1 aligns across 7 bases. CDR3 length: 13 amino acids. CDR1 is SQVTM, CDR2 ANQGSEA, per germline. The trim removed 6 bases at V and 1 base at J, leaving 5 bases unmatched. CDR3 amino acids: CSVGGAGNTEAFF. The CDR3 region has the DNA TGCAGCGTAGGGGGCGCGGGGAACACTGAAGCTTTCTTT.

The chain recombines TRBV7-9 with TRBJ2-3; D tentatively reads TRBD1 or TRBD2 (5 bases each). Germline V CDR1 and CDR2: SEHNR, FQNEAQ (reference sequence). The CDR3 extends over 14 amino acids. Between the trimmed V and J ends, which lost 5 bases and 5 bases, there was a span of 14 bases. DNA for the CDR3: TGTGCCAGCAGCCCGCCTCAGAGGGGAGATACGCAGTATTTT. Translating it yields CASSPPQRGDTQYF.

This clonotype has ten or more counts. In DNA, the CDR3 is TGTGCCAGCAGTTTATCGGACAGGGGGCCTTACGAGCAGTACTTC. It yields the protein CASSLSDRGPYEQYF. V is TRBV27 and J is TRBJ2-7; 11 nucleotides agree with TRBD1. Germline V gives CDR1 MNHEY, CDR2 SMNVEV (reference sequence). V shed 0 bases and J 4 bases; nucleotides not matched to a gene: 2. This CDR3 contains 15 residues.

As concerns this clonotype: Since a much larger clone is just one base distant, this may be a read error. This chain uses TRBV18 with TRBJ1-5; D possibly corresponds to TRBD1 (5 bases). The CDR3 runs 13 residues. Germline V gene data show CDR1 as KGHSH and CDR2 as LQKENI. V was cut by 5 bases and J by 7 bases, with 12 bases left in between. CDR3 nucleotide sequence: TGTGCCAGCTCAGAAACAGGATCCCAGCCCCAGCATTTT. Its protein product is CASSETGSQPQHF.

This clonotype was observed at least ten times. The genes are TRBV28 and TRBJ2-1; a possible D gene is TRBD2 (5 bases). The CDR3 totals 15 residues. V dropped 4 bases and J dropped 0 bases, with 10 bases sitting between them. Germline V gives CDR1 MDHEN, CDR2 SYDVKM. The CDR3 sequence is CASSSTKSSYNEQFF. The CDR3 nucleotides read TGTGCCAGCAGTTCGACTAAAAGCTCCTACAATGAGCAGTTCTTC.

At least ten counts were recorded for this clonotype. V gene TRBV2 combines with J gene TRBJ2-5; 7 positions agree with TRBD1. This CDR3 has 11 residues. CDR1 is SNHLY and CDR2 is FYNNEI in the germline V gene. The V segment lost 8 bases and the J segment 5 bases; nucleotides outside the gene matches: 2. CDR3 sequence: CASQGEETQYF. CDR3 nucleotides: TGTGCCAGCCAGGGGGAGGAGACCCAGTACTTC.

This clonotype was detected many times. The gene calls are TRBV27 and TRBJ2-1, with D unclear. CDR1 and CDR2 (germline): MNHEY, SMNVEV (reference sequence). The CDR3 consists of 16 residues. Deletions cut 3 bases from V and 4 bases from J, with 16 bases between. The CDR3 nucleotides are TGTGCCAGCAGTTTTAAGCTGATGCCAGCATACAATGAGCAGTTCTTC. Protein: CASSFKLMPAYNEQFF.

The V call is TRBV2, the J call TRBJ1-2; TRBD1 matches 8 bases. V lost 4 bases to trimming and J lost 1 base; unmatched junction nucleotides: 8. Germline loops: CDR1 SNHLY, CDR2 FYNNEI. CDR3 length: 16 residues. The chain's CDR3 is CASSVAGTGVNYGYTF. The CDR3 nucleotides are TGTGCCAGCAGTGTAGCCGGGACAGGAGTTAACTATGGCTACACCTTC. Together with reference TRBV2 and TRBJ1-2, the CDR3 gives the full variable domain: EPEVTQTPSHQVTQMGQEVILRCVPISNHLYFYWYRQILGQKVEFLVSFYNNEISEKSEIFDDQFSVERPDGSNFTLKIRSTKLEDSAMYFCASSVAGTGVNYGYTFGSGTRLTVV.